This T cell receptor (beta chain) is from a study of shared clonotypes between healthy human individuals. TCRdb keeps only in-frame clones here, not all; method: immunoSEQ multiplex PCR. This table has about 820,000 clones, nearly 95% appearing once. Germline CDR1 and CDR2: SGHVS and FNYEAQ. With 3 bases removed from V and 3 bases from J, the gap between germline ends came to 18 bases. This CDR3 is 17 amino acids long. This clone has just one count. What it binds is unknown. Broader study findings: Sequencing depth was expected to influence donor clonotype sharing.

Terminally differentiated effector memory CD45RA+ cells were excluded by CCR7 positive selection of CD45RO-negative cells. The sample consisted of naive CD8+ T cells sorted from blood. The TCR originated in a man aged 30-40 years in good health. The rearrangement joins TRBV7-6 to TRBJ1-5, with D possibly being TRBD1 (6 bases). The CDR3, as DNA: TGTGCCAGCAGCTTGGGTGTGCGGGGGGCTTACAATCAGCCCCAGCATTTT. Its protein is CASSLGVRGAYNQPQHF.